These T cell receptor beta chains were read from a single sample in a study of graft-versus-host responses after intestinal transplantation. No antigen has been assigned to these receptors. Repertoires were generated with immunoSEQ multiplex PCR, while TCRdb's copy carries only in-frame clones and drops some. This table has 96,000 or so clones, more than 85% appearing once. The source material was unstimulated CD4+ T cells sorted from spleen or lymph node cells, sampled before intestinal transplant. The receptors derive from a human donor who received an intestinal transplant. The CDR3 runs from the conserved cysteine through the conserved F or W. A D gene is named only where the DNA matches it firmly. Only part of the rows carry a size: once, few, many, or a class if the clone is expanded.

D gene | J gene | V gene | clone size | CDR3 protein | CDR3 DNA
TRBD2 | TRBJ2-5 | TRBV5-1 | - | CASRLSPGLAKLQETQYF | TGCGCCAGCAGATTGTCTCCCGGACTAGCGAAGCTACAAGAGACCCAGTACTTC
- | TRBJ1-1 | TRBV6-1 | - | CASSEKAGWTEAFF | TGTGCCAGCAGTGAAAAGGCAGGTTGGACTGAAGCTTTCTTT
TRBD1 | TRBJ2-7 | TRBV5-6 | - | CASSPDRVGTYEQYF | TGTGCCAGCAGCCCTGACAGGGTAGGGACCTACGAGCAGTACTTC
TRBD1 | TRBJ2-5 | TRBV5-6 | - | CASSLAWDRLYQETQYF | TGTGCCAGCAGCTTGGCGTGGGACAGGCTGTACCAAGAGACCCAGTACTTC
TRBD2 | TRBJ2-1 | TRBV29-1 | once | CSVGTSGRVEQFF | TGCAGCGTCGGGACTAGCGGGAGGGTTGAGCAGTTCTTC
- | TRBJ1-2 | TRBV2 | - | CASSDVPAFTGSDGYTF | TGTGCCAGCAGTGACGTACCGGCATTCACAGGGTCTGACGGCTACACCTTC
- | TRBJ2-1 | TRBV5-1 | - | CASSLGLRPESYNEQFF | TGCGCCAGCAGCTTGGGCCTACGCCCCGAATCCTACAATGAGCAGTTCTTC
TRBD2 | TRBJ2-7 | TRBV5-1 | - | CASSPTSGSYEQYF | TGCGCCAGCAGCCCAACTAGCGGCTCCTACGAGCAGTACTTC
- | TRBJ1-2 | TRBV19 | once | CASSSSPGLTNYGYTF | TGTGCCAGTAGTAGTTCTCCGGGACTGACTAACTATGGCTACACCTTC
TRBD1 | TRBJ2-5 | TRBV29-1 | - | CSTRQGQETQYF | TGCAGCACTAGACAGGGGCAAGAGACCCAGTACTTC
- | TRBJ1-1 | TRBV13 | - | CASSTRTLGVGNTEAFF | TGTGCCAGCTCAACTCGAACCCTAGGGGTGGGGAACACTGAAGCTTTCTTT
- | TRBJ1-1 | TRBV14 | - | CASSQGLGGTEAFF | TGTGCCAGCAGCCAAGGTCTGGGGGGGACTGAAGCTTTCTTT
TRBD1 | TRBJ2-3 | TRBV2 | - | CASSTRTGGQTDTQYF | TGTGCCAGCAGTACCCGGACAGGGGGGCAAACAGATACGCAGTATTTT
TRBD2 | TRBJ2-5 | TRBV28 | - | CASSLSTSGDEETQYF | TGTGCCAGCAGTTTAAGCACTAGCGGGGACGAAGAGACCCAGTACTTC
- | TRBJ1-3 | TRBV6-5 | - | CATCGNTIYF | TGTGCCACCTGTGGAAACACCATATATTTT
- | TRBJ1-1 | TRBV5-4 | - | CASSSKSGAGPTEAFF | TGTGCCAGCAGCTCTAAATCAGGGGCAGGTCCCACTGAAGCTTTCTTT
TRBD1 | TRBJ1-5 | TRBV27 | - | CASSPGGRGREPQHF | TGTGCCAGCAGTCCCGGAGGAAGGGGGCGGGAGCCCCAGCATTTT
TRBD2 | TRBJ2-1 | TRBV10-1 | - | CASSDWGSGRTNEQFF | TGCGCCAGCAGTGACTGGGGTAGCGGGAGAACTAATGAGCAGTTCTTC
TRBD1 | TRBJ1-1 | TRBV29-1 | - | CSVGGTGSPNTEAFF | TGCAGCGTTGGGGGGACAGGGTCGCCGAACACTGAAGCTTTCTTT
TRBD2 | TRBJ2-1 | TRBV7-7 | - | CASSPGSGGGADEQFF | TGTGCCAGCAGCCCAGGGAGTGGCGGGGGGGCCGATGAGCAGTTCTTC
- | TRBJ1-2 | TRBV20-1 | once | CSVVENYGYTF | TGCAGTGTTGTGGAGAACTATGGCTACACCTTC
- | TRBJ2-1 | TRBV29-1 | - | CSVWITGLSYNEQFF | TGCAGCGTTTGGATAACGGGACTCTCATACAATGAGCAGTTCTTC
- | TRBJ2-3 | TRBV5-1 | - | CASSPLGTITGFTDTQYF | TGCGCCAGCAGCCCGCTAGGGACAATAACAGGGTTCACAGATACGCAGTATTTT
- | TRBJ1-2 | TRBV6-6 | few | CASSYRGSFYGYTF | TGTGCCAGCAGTTACAGGGGGTCTTTTTATGGCTACACCTTC
- | TRBJ2-1 | TRBV4-1 | - | CASSQVRDRAYEQFF | TGCGCCAGCAGCCAAGTACGAGACAGAGCATACGAGCAGTTCTTC
TRBD1 | TRBJ2-1 | TRBV9 | - | CASSATGMGNEQFF | TGTGCCAGCAGCGCGACAGGGATGGGCAATGAGCAGTTCTTC
- | TRBJ2-7 | TRBV30 | - | CAWSVYNEGERYF | TGTGCCTGGAGTGTATACAACGAGGGGGAGCGGTACTTC
TRBD2 | TRBJ2-3 | TRBV7-9 | once | CASSFNLLQRGNTDTQYF | TGTGCCAGCAGCTTTAACCTTTTACAGCGGGGAAACACAGATACGCAGTATTTT
- | TRBJ1-5 | TRBV18 | once | CASSTLQGNSNQPQHF | TGTGCCAGCTCCACGTTACAGGGAAATAGCAATCAGCCCCAGCATTTT
TRBD2 | TRBJ2-7 | TRBV30 | - | CAWNPSGRRYEQYF | TGTGCCTGGAATCCTAGCGGGAGGAGGTACGAGCAGTACTTC
- | TRBJ1-4 | TRBV30 | - | CAWTGQDRAPWEKLFF | TGTGCCTGGACCGGACAAGACCGGGCCCCGTGGGAAAAACTGTTTTTT
TRBD1 | TRBJ1-5 | TRBV18 | - | CASSGQGNQPQHF | TGTGCCAGCTCCGGACAGGGTAACCAGCCCCAGCATTTT
- | TRBJ1-1 | TRBV28 | once | CASIGVGRGNTEAFF | TGTGCCAGCATCGGCGTGGGCAGGGGGAACACTGAAGCTTTCTTT
- | TRBJ2-7 | TRBV21-1 | - | CASNKLAVRQYF | TGTGCCAGCAACAAGCTAGCGGTAAGGCAGTACTTC
- | TRBJ1-6 | TRBV28 | - | CASSLSTNFNSPLHF | TGTGCCAGCAGTTTATCCACGAACTTTAATTCACCCCTCCACTTT
TRBD1 | TRBJ1-2 | TRBV10-3 | - | CAIKLGQDQMYGYTF | TGTGCCATCAAATTAGGACAGGATCAAATGTATGGCTACACCTTC
- | TRBJ1-4 | TRBV19 | - | CASSITRGPLLKLFF | TGTGCCAGTAGTATCACCAGGGGACCCCTGTTAAAACTGTTTTTT
TRBD2 | TRBJ2-1 | TRBV29-1 | - | CSVEDPLAAYNEQFF | TGCAGCGTTGAAGATCCCCTAGCGGCTTACAATGAGCAGTTCTTC
- | TRBJ2-5 | TRBV25-1 | - | CASSDYQTTGRETQYF | TGTGCCAGCAGTGACTACCAAACGACAGGGAGGGAGACCCAGTACTTC
TRBD2 | TRBJ2-7 | TRBV10-3 | - | CAIRTGLAEDEQYF | TGTGCCATCAGGACGGGACTAGCGGAAGACGAGCAGTACTTC
TRBD1 | TRBJ2-2 | TRBV5-4 | - | CASSLRDRHSYGELFF | TGTGCCAGCAGCTTGCGGGACAGACACAGCTACGGGGAGCTGTTTTTT
- | TRBJ1-5 | TRBV20-1 | - | CSGYLTAQHF | TGCAGTGGCTATTTAACAGCCCAGCATTTT
- | TRBJ2-1 | TRBV10-1 | - | CASPRKFVEQFF | TGCGCTAGCCCCCGTAAATTTGTAGAGCAGTTCTTC
- | TRBJ1-6 | TRBV6-1 | - | CASSEKGTYLKGSPLHF | TGTGCCAGCAGTGAAAAAGGGACATACCTTAAAGGTTCACCCCTCCACTTT
TRBD1 | TRBJ2-3 | TRBV19 | - | CASSVRDRVPDTQYF | TGTGCCAGTAGTGTCCGGGACAGGGTACCAGATACGCAGTATTTT
TRBD1 | TRBJ1-6 | TRBV30 | - | CAWSAPDRGSSPLHF | TGTGCCTGGAGTGCCCCGGACAGGGGGTCTTCACCCCTCCACTTT
TRBD2 | TRBJ2-1 | TRBV7-6 | - | CASSILAGGYNEQFF | TGTGCCAGCAGTATTCTAGCGGGAGGTTACAATGAGCAGTTCTTC
- | TRBJ1-4 | TRBV28 | - | CASSPGGEGNEKLFF | TGTGCCAGCAGCCCGGGAGGGGAAGGTAATGAAAAACTGTTTTTT
TRBD1 | TRBJ1-3 | TRBV18 | - | CASSRGQGFGNTIYF | TGTGCCAGCTCACGCGGACAGGGGTTTGGAAACACCATATATTTT
TRBD1 | TRBJ1-1 | TRBV18 | - | CASSPIYGAQGAGTEAFF | TGTGCCAGCTCACCCATATATGGGGCGCAGGGGGCAGGTACTGAAGCTTTCTTT
- | TRBJ2-5 | TRBV9 | - | CASSGEPGETQYF | TGTGCCAGCAGCGGGGAGCCGGGAGAGACCCAGTACTTC
- | TRBJ1-3 | TRBV28 | - | CASSSPRASGNTIYF | TGTGCCAGCAGTTCACCCAGGGCCTCTGGAAACACCATATATTTT
TRBD2 | TRBJ2-5 | TRBV7-9 | - | CASSVPGLAKETQYF | TGTGCCAGCAGCGTACCGGGACTAGCGAAAGAGACCCAGTACTTC
TRBD1 | TRBJ1-4 | TRBV19 | - | CASSSDRGSTNEKLFF | TGTGCCAGTAGTTCGGACAGGGGATCAACTAATGAAAAACTGTTTTTT
- | TRBJ2-7 | TRBV5-1 | - | CASSLAPGEEQYF | TGCGCCAGCAGCTTGGCCCCCGGTGAAGAGCAGTACTTC
TRBD2 | TRBJ2-7 | TRBV2 | - | CASRASGTYEQYF | TGTGCCAGCCGGGCTAGCGGGACCTACGAGCAGTACTTC
- | TRBJ1-2 | TRBV9 | - | CASSVSGTSHGDGYTF | TGTGCCAGCAGCGTATCCGGGACATCCCATGGGGATGGCTACACCTTC
TRBD1 | TRBJ2-3 | TRBV7-6 | - | CASSLDRVSTDTQYF | TGTGCCAGCAGCCTTGACAGGGTCAGCACAGATACGCAGTATTTT
TRBD1 | TRBJ1-1 | TRBV7-9 | - | CASSLHPGGAFF | TGTGCCAGCAGCTTACATCCAGGGGGCGCTTTCTTT